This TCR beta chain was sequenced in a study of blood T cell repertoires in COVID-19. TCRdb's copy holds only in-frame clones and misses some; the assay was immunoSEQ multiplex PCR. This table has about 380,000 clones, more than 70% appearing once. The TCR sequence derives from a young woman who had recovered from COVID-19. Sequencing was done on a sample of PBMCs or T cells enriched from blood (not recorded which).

In DNA, the CDR3 is TGTGCCAGCAGTTTCGGGGGACAGGGAGCCTACGAGCAGTACTTC. Residues: CASSFGGQGAYEQYF. V and J are TRBV27 and TRBJ2-7; TRBD1 matches at 9 bases. The germline V gene has CDR1 MNHEY and CDR2 SMNVEV (reference sequence). This CDR3 has 15 amino acids. J was trimmed by 2 bases and V by 3 bases; bases with no gene match: 5.